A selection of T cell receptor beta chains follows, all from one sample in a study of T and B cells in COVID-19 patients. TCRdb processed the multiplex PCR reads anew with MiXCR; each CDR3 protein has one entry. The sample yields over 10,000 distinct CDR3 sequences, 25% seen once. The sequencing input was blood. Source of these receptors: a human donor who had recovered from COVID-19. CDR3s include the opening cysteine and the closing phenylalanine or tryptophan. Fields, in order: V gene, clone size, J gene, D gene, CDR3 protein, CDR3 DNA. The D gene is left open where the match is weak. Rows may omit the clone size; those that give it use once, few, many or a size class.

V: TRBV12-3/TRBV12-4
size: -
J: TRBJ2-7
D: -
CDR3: CASSLYGAALRWEQYF
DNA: TGTGCCAGCAGTTTATACGGGGCGGCATTGCGATGGGAGCAGTACTTC

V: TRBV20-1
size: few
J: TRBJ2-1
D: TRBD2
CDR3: CSAIQDPGLAGDRGWYEQFF
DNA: TGCAGTGCTATCCAAGACCCGGGACTAGCGGGAGACCGGGGATGGTATGAGCAGTTCTTC

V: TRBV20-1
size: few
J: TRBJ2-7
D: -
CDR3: CSAGQGFGSTKQYF
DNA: TGCAGTGCGGGGCAGGGTTTTGGATCTACGAAGCAGTACTTC

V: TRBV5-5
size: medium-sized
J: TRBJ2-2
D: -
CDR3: CASSFIQGYAGELFF
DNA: TGTGCCAGCAGCTTTATTCAAGGCTACGCCGGGGAGCTGTTTTTT

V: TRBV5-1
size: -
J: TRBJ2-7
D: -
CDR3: CASSQRFGEQYF
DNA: TGCGCCAGCAGCCAACGGTTTGGCGAGCAGTACTTC

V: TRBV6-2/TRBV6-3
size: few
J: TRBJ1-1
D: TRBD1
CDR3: CASTYGTGESTEAFF
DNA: TGTGCCAGCACCTATGGGACAGGGGAAAGCACTGAAGCTTTCTTT

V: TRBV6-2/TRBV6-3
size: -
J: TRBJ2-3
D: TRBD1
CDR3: CASSYSGQGADTQYF
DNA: TGTGCCAGCAGTTACTCCGGGCAGGGGGCAGATACGCAGTATTTT

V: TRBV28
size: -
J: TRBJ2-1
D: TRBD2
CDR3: CASSSTSGELYNEQFF
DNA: TGTGCCAGCAGCTCAACTAGCGGGGAGCTGTACAATGAGCAGTTCTTC

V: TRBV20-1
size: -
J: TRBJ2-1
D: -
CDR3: CSARGILSTYNEQFF
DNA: TGCAGTGCTAGGGGCATACTATCAACCTACAATGAGCAGTTCTTC

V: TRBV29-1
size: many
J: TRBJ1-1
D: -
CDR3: CSGYDLAEGGEAFF
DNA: TGCAGCGGGTATGACTTAGCCGAGGGGGGTGAAGCTTTCTTT

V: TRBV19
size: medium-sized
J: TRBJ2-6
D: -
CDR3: CATLKGSGANVLTF
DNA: TGTGCCACCCTAAAGGGGTCTGGGGCCAACGTCCTGACTTTC

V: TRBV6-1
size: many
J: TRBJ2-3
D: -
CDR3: CASSEEGGIFTDTQYF
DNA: TGTGCCAGCAGTGAAGAAGGAGGTATCTTCACAGATACGCAGTATTTT

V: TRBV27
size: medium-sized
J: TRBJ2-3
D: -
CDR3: CASKKEEGRKGDTQYF
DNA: TGTGCCAGCAAAAAAGAGGAGGGGAGGAAGGGAGATACGCAGTATTTT